A selection of T cell receptor beta chains follows, all from one sample in a study of blood T cell repertoires in COVID-19. Data came from immunoSEQ multiplex PCR; TCRdb stores just in-frame clones and leaves some out. The table has some 130,000 clones, roughly 90% seen once. The specimen sequenced was peripheral blood. Source of these receptors: a man between 65 and 85 years old with active COVID-19. The CDR3 runs from the conserved cysteine through the conserved F or W. A D gene is named only where the DNA matches it firmly. Clone size appears in some rows only: once, few, many, or a class for an expanded clone.

J,V,size,D,CDR3,DNA
TRBJ1-5,TRBV30,.,.,CAWSPGGNQPQHF,TGTGCCTGGAGTCCTGGCGGGAATCAGCCCCAGCATTTT
TRBJ2-3,TRBV24-1,.,.,CATSDFRGYTDTQYF,TGTGCCACCAGTGATTTTCGCGGGTACACAGATACGCAGTATTTT
TRBJ2-7,TRBV18,.,TRBD1,CASSRDSSYEQYF,TGTGCCAGCTCTCGGGACAGCAGCTACGAGCAGTACTTC
TRBJ2-1,TRBV19,.,TRBD2,CASSIGGAGGYNEQFF,TGTGCCAGTAGTATAGGAGGAGCGGGAGGCTACAATGAGCAGTTCTTC
TRBJ2-5,TRBV5-5,.,TRBD2,CASSVGTSAPGAQYF,TGTGCCAGCAGCGTCGGGACTAGCGCTCCCGGGGCCCAGTACTTC
TRBJ2-5,TRBV29-1,.,.,CSVGRLYQETQYF,TGCAGCGTTGGGAGGTTGTACCAAGAGACCCAGTACTTC
TRBJ2-1,TRBV9,.,TRBD2,CASSVGGGNEQFF,TGTGCCAGCAGCGTAGGGGGAGGGAATGAGCAGTTCTTC
TRBJ1-4,TRBV30,.,TRBD1,CAWSHGTATNEKLFF,TGTGCCTGGAGCCATGGGACAGCAACTAATGAAAAACTGTTTTTT
TRBJ2-5,TRBV30,once,TRBD1,CAWSAGTGRETQYF,TGTGCCTGGAGTGCCGGGACAGGGAGGGAGACCCAGTACTTC
TRBJ1-4,TRBV28,.,.,CASSLGDSASKLFF,TGTGCCAGCAGTTTAGGCGACAGCGCGTCTAAACTGTTTTTT
TRBJ2-7,TRBV27,.,.,CASKLASSYEQYF,TGTGCCAGCAAGCTAGCCTCTTCCTACGAGCAGTACTTC
TRBJ2-7,TRBV6-5,.,TRBD1,CASTTRTGLTYEQYF,TGTGCCAGCACCACCCGGACAGGCCTCACCTACGAGCAGTACTTC
TRBJ2-1,TRBV28,.,TRBD2,CASRPGLAGVGEQFF,TGTGCCAGCAGACCGGGACTAGCGGGAGTTGGTGAGCAGTTCTTC
TRBJ2-7,TRBV18,.,TRBD2,CASSQGTSEEQYF,TGTGCCAGCTCCCAAGGGACTAGCGAGGAGCAGTACTTC
TRBJ1-1,TRBV19,.,.,CASSEAWGVDTEAFF,TGTGCCAGTAGTGAGGCATGGGGCGTGGACACTGAAGCTTTCTTT
TRBJ1-1,TRBV5-1,once,.,CASSGGALATEAFF,TGCGCCAGCAGCGGCGGGGCCTTGGCCACTGAAGCTTTCTTT
TRBJ2-1,TRBV27,once,.,CASSLSSSVRRNEQFF,TGTGCCAGCAGTTTATCGTCTAGCGTGAGAAGAAATGAGCAGTTCTTC
TRBJ2-3,TRBV7-2,.,TRBD2,CASSFGTSGRAGIDTQYF,TGTGCCAGCAGCTTCGGGACTAGCGGGAGGGCGGGTATAGATACGCAGTATTTT
TRBJ2-7,TRBV3-1/TRBV3-2,.,.,CASSQGSAPNEQYF,TGTGCCAGCAGCCAGGGGAGCGCTCCTAACGAGCAGTACTTC
TRBJ1-2,TRBV6-6,.,TRBD1,CASSLSGGYGYTF,TGTGCCAGCAGTCTTTCAGGGGGCTATGGCTACACCTTC
TRBJ2-7,TRBV6-5,once,.,CASSYSGQGPYEQYF,TGTGCCAGCAGTTACTCGGGACAAGGGCCCTACGAGCAGTACTTC
TRBJ1-6,TRBV7-3,once,.,CASSLGGRSPLHF,TGTGCCAGCAGCCTCGGGGGTAGGTCACCCCTCCACTTT
TRBJ1-1,TRBV11-2,.,.,CASSLDQGRGTEAFF,TGTGCCAGCAGCTTAGATCAGGGTAGGGGCACTGAAGCTTTCTTT
TRBJ2-1,TRBV7-2,.,TRBD2,CASSLGVTSGYNEQFF,TGTGCCAGCAGCTTAGGGGTGACTAGCGGGTACAATGAGCAGTTCTTC
TRBJ2-7,TRBV6-5,.,.,CASTLNLYEQYF,TGTGCCAGCACCCTAAATCTCTACGAGCAGTACTTC
TRBJ2-7,TRBV29-1,.,TRBD1,CSTRDSYYEQYF,TGCAGCACCCGGGACAGTTACTACGAGCAGTACTTC
TRBJ2-3,TRBV25-1,few,TRBD2,CASSDPRLAGARDTQYF,TGTGCCAGCAGTGACCCCCGCTTAGCGGGGGCCCGGGATACGCAGTATTTT
TRBJ1-1,TRBV3-1/TRBV3-2,.,.,CASSRGSTEAFF,TGTGCCAGCAGCCGGGGCTCCACTGAAGCTTTCTTT
TRBJ2-7,TRBV6-5,few,TRBD2,CASRPPGGSVSEQYF,TGTGCCAGCAGGCCCCCGGGCGGGAGTGTTTCCGAGCAGTACTTC
TRBJ2-7,TRBV28,few,TRBD1,CASSKTGNHAAYF,TGTGCCAGCAGTAAGACAGGGAACCATGCCGCGTACTTC
TRBJ1-2,TRBV29-1,few,.,CSVDSRQLVNYGYTF,TGCAGCGTTGACTCCAGACAGCTAGTTAACTATGGCTACACCTTC
TRBJ1-5,TRBV2,.,.,CASSDRLSNQPQHF,TGTGCCAGCAGTGACAGGCTCTCCAATCAGCCCCAGCATTTT
TRBJ1-1,TRBV5-1,.,.,CASSSYRDTEAFF,TGCGCCAGCAGCTCTTACAGGGACACTGAAGCTTTCTTT
TRBJ2-7,TRBV5-5,.,TRBD2,CASSLVASGNYEQYF,TGTGCCAGCAGCTTGGTTGCTAGCGGAAACTACGAGCAGTACTTC
TRBJ1-2,TRBV9,.,TRBD1,CASSPSPGQVNGYTF,TGTGCCAGCAGCCCCAGCCCTGGACAGGTCAATGGCTACACCTTC
TRBJ2-7,TRBV7-2,.,TRBD2,CASSWTSGRGEQYF,TGTGCCAGCAGCTGGACTAGCGGACGGGGGGAGCAGTACTTC
TRBJ2-6,TRBV27,once,TRBD1,CASRDSGSGANVLTF,TGTGCCAGCCGGGACAGTGGGTCTGGGGCCAACGTCCTGACTTTC
TRBJ2-7,TRBV19,few,TRBD2,CASSMEELAGPYEQYF,TGTGCCAGTAGTATGGAGGAGCTAGCGGGGCCCTACGAGCAGTACTTC
TRBJ1-3,TRBV28,few,.,CASSQGVRNTIYF,TGTGCCAGCAGCCAAGGGGTCCGAAACACCATATATTTT
TRBJ2-7,TRBV7-9,.,TRBD1,CASSLVGQASSYEQYF,TGTGCCAGCAGCTTAGTGGGACAGGCAAGCTCCTACGAGCAGTACTTC
TRBJ2-7,TRBV2,few,TRBD1,CASSVGQMGYEQYF,TGTGCCAGCAGTGTGGGACAGATGGGTTACGAGCAGTACTTC
TRBJ2-7,TRBV7-9,.,.,CASSFDSSREQYF,TGTGCCAGCAGCTTCGACAGTTCGAGAGAGCAGTACTTC
TRBJ2-1,TRBV6-5,.,TRBD2,CASTEHPSGREQFF,TGTGCCAGCACCGAACACCCAAGCGGGAGGGAGCAGTTCTTC
TRBJ1-1,TRBV28,.,TRBD1,CASSPPRGRGTEAFF,TGTGCCAGCAGTCCGCCGAGGGGGCGGGGCACTGAAGCTTTCTTT
TRBJ1-1,TRBV7-9,.,.,CASTLPGGRNTEAFF,TGTGCCAGCACCCTTCCCGGGGGGCGGAACACTGAAGCTTTCTTT
TRBJ1-2,TRBV5-1,.,.,CASSPKRESGYTF,TGCGCCAGCAGCCCAAAGAGAGAGAGTGGCTACACCTTC
TRBJ1-3,TRBV7-2,.,.,CASSLYAADNTIYF,TGTGCCAGCAGCTTATACGCAGCGGACAACACCATATATTTT
TRBJ1-2,TRBV6-5,.,TRBD1,CASSYRTGGYGYTF,TGTGCCAGCAGTTACCGGACAGGGGGCTATGGCTACACCTTC
TRBJ2-7,TRBV18,.,TRBD2,CASLTSGSYEQYF,TGTGCCAGCCTGACTAGCGGCTCCTACGAGCAGTACTTC
TRBJ2-5,TRBV5-4,.,.,CASSPTGTNQETQYF,TGTGCCAGCAGCCCCACCGGGACAAATCAAGAGACCCAGTACTTC
TRBJ2-2,TRBV24-1,.,.,CATSEAIGELFF,TGTGCCACCAGTGAAGCGATTGGGGAGCTGTTTTTT
TRBJ2-1,TRBV27,.,TRBD2,CASSTLAGERGNEQFF,TGTGCCAGCAGTACCCTAGCGGGAGAAAGGGGAAATGAGCAGTTCTTC